This TCR beta chain emerged from a study of CD8 T cells in Susac syndrome. At the level of the study: There were Susac syndrome patients who were therapy-naive at blood draw, others on corticosteroids, and others on intravenous immunoglobulin alone. The study, taken as a whole, reports: Where Susac syndrome CD4+ T cell repertoires were concerned, no clonal expansion was evident.

Points on this clonotype: Its specificity is unknown.

Sequencing of TCR beta was undertaken in CD8+ and CD4+ T cells derived from blood. Negative isolation yielded CD8+ and CD4+ T cells; FACS enriched TEMRA cells. RNA was extracted with the RNeasy kit, and a quantity of 0.5 to 1 ug was reverse transcribed using random hexamers. MiXCR, applied by TCRdb to the immunoSEQ multiplex PCR reads, yields one record per CDR3 protein. The sample lists 85,000 to 95,000 distinct CDR3 sequences, 85% to 95% occurring once. This CDR3 contains 13 residues. Germline CDR1 and CDR2: GTSNPN and SVGIG (reference sequence). With V trimmed by 5 bases and J by 4 bases, 6 bases remained unmatched.

Sequenced sample: CD4+ T cells from PBMCs. The TCR sequence derives from a human donor with Susac syndrome. The chain uses TRBV30 and TRBJ2-7, with 9 positions matching TRBD1. CDR3 sequence (DNA): TGTGCCTGGGGAATAGGGACAGGGTACGAGCAGTACTTC. Protein product: CAWGIGTGYEQYF. Based on the CDR3 plus reference TRBV30 and TRBJ2-7, the full variable domain is SQTIHQWPATLVQPVGSPLSLECTVEGTSNPNLYWYRQAAGRGLQLLFYSVGIGQISSEVPQNLSASRPQDRQFILSSKKLLLSDSGFYLCAWGIGTGYEQYFGPGTRLTVT.